The clone carrying this T cell receptor beta chain was observed at least ten times. The antigen remains unidentified. At one of its ends the junction is not consistent with the germline gene, which may arise from a read error. Not a single patient had been given any form of treatment at any point before undergoing thyroid surgery. These data come from a study of metastatic and nonmetastatic thyroid tumors. Whole-study findings and limits: Benign nodules were reported to have significantly lower TCR beta diversity than malignant thyroid tumors, in blood and tumor.

TCRdb re-called the PCR reads with MiXCR. The sample lists about 38,000 clones; approximately 30% were seen once. CDR1 KGHSH and CDR2 LQKENI come from the germline V gene. The CDR3 has 13 amino acids. Sequenced sample: blood. The rearrangement links TRBV18 to TRBJ2-2; the D is unclear. The origin of this receptor is a male donor with papillary thyroid cancer or a benign thyroid nodule (not recorded which). Some clones in this sample may be carry-over from other donors' samples. The CDR3 DNA sequence: TGTGCCAGCTCCCCACGGCCGGACGGGGAGCTGTTTTTT. It specifies CASSPRPDGELFF. Variable domain in full (rest from reference TRBV18 and TRBJ2-2): NAGVMQNPRHLVRRRGQEARLRCSPMKGHSHVYWYRQLPEEGLKFMVYLQKENIIDESGMPKERFSAEFPKEGPSILRIQQVVRGDSAAYFCASSPRPDGELFFGEGSRLTVL.